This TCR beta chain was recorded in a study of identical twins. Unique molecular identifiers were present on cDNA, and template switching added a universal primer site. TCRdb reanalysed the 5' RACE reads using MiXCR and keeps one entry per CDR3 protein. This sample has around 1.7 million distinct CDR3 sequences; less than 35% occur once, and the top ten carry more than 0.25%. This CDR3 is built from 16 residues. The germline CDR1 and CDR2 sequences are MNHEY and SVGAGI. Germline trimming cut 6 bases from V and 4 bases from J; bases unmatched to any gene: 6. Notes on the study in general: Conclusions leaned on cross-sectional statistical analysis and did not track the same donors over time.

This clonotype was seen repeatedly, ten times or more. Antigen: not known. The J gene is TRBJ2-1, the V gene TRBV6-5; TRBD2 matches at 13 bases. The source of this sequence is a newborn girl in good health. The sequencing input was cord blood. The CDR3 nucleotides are TGTGCCAGCAGCCCACTACTAGCGGGAGGGTACAATGAGCAGTTCTTC. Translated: CASSPLLAGGYNEQFF.